The following is a T cell receptor beta chain sequence with its context. The antigen is unknown. The data were taken from a study of graft-versus-host responses after intestinal transplantation. Sequencing used immunoSEQ multiplex PCR; TCRdb keeps in-frame clones, though not all of them. This table holds around 67,000 clones, around 90% found once. This CDR3 region has 16 residues. V was clipped by 0 bases and J by 6 bases; unmatched bases: 9. CDR1 is MNHEY, CDR2 SVGAGI, per germline. The receptor's source is a human donor who was the organ donor for an intestinal transplant. This chain connects TRBV6-5 to TRBJ1-2, with TRBD1 matching over 8 bases. The sequencing used unstimulated CD8+ T cells sorted from spleen or lymph node cells, collected before transplant. CDR3 sequence (DNA): TGTGCCAGCAGTTACTCGAGGGGGGCAGGGGGCGATGGCTACACCTTC. This sequence encodes CASSYSRGAGGDGYTF.